This T cell receptor beta chain was found in a study of blood T cell repertoires in COVID-19. Study as a whole: COVID-19 samples collected from the United States, Italy and Spain covered acute and convalescent phases. T cells, B-cell-depleted T cells, or PBMCs provided the cDNA or gDNA that served as material.

V lost 1 base and J lost 6; bases outside the gene matches: 15. The CDR3 totals 18 residues. The germline gives CDR1 MGHRA, CDR2 YSYEKL. Donors were grouped by their self-reported clinical history. Data came from immunoSEQ multiplex PCR; TCRdb stores just in-frame clones and leaves some out. The table lists some 210,000 clones, around 90% of them singletons, with about 9.3% in the top ten. The chain employs TRBV4-1 and TRBJ2-1; TRBD2 matches 7 bases. This TCR was sampled from a man aged 18 to 30 with acute COVID-19. Source material: PBMCs or T cells enriched from blood (not recorded which). The CDR3 DNA reads TGCGCCAGCAGCCAAGTGGGAGCGGGGAGATTCGGGGTCAATGAGCAGTTCTTC. Translating it yields CASSQVGAGRFGVNEQFF.